This is a list of T cell receptor beta chains from one sample in a study of T cells in Graves' hyperthyroidism and ophthalmopathy. TCRdb re-called the multiplex PCR reads with MiXCR, one entry per CDR3 protein. The sample carries about 610,000 distinct CDR3 sequences, roughly 14% recorded once. The specimen was blood. The receptors derive from a woman between 40 and 50 years old with Graves' ophthalmopathy. CDR3s include the opening cysteine and the closing phenylalanine or tryptophan. Each record gives: V gene, CDR3 length, J gene, clone size, CDR3 protein. Size is stated for part of the rows, as once, few or many counts, or as a class when the clone is expanded.

TRBV27	15	TRBJ2-3	many	CASSLGSGNTDTQYF
TRBV12-3/TRBV12-4	13	TRBJ1-2	many	CASSLIGVYGYTF
TRBV12-3/TRBV12-4	12	TRBJ1-1	many	CASSLRYSEAFF
TRBV7-8	16	TRBJ1-5	-	CASSRGDRLFNQPQHF
TRBV6-2/TRBV6-3	13	TRBJ2-1	-	CASSYRDNNEQFF
TRBV6-2/TRBV6-3	14	TRBJ1-1	many	CASSSLGGVTEAFF
TRBV5-1	14	TRBJ2-1	many	CASSLAQGLGEQFF
TRBV5-5	13	TRBJ2-2	many	CASSLVPFGELFF
TRBV30	13	TRBJ1-5	many	CAWSPSREAPQHF
TRBV4-3	15	TRBJ1-1	many	CASSQTRGGGTEAFF
TRBV29-1	13	TRBJ1-1	few	CSVDPGVRSEAFF
TRBV20-1	16	TRBJ2-4	many	CSASRFSGEAKNIQYF
TRBV15	17	TRBJ1-1	-	CATSRDITPTGGGLAFF
TRBV5-1	13	TRBJ2-7	few	CASSLEYSDEQYF
TRBV20-1	13	TRBJ2-3	few	CSASSGPTDTQYF
TRBV6-2/TRBV6-3	13	TRBJ1-1	many	CASSPTLNTEAFF
TRBV29-1	14	TRBJ1-2	many	CSVASSGGNYGYTF
TRBV12-3/TRBV12-4	15	TRBJ1-1	few	CASSFPTGVNTEAFF
TRBV5-3	13	TRBJ2-7	-	CASNRLAGYEQYF
TRBV18	16	TRBJ1-5	-	CASSPRSGQGSQPQHF